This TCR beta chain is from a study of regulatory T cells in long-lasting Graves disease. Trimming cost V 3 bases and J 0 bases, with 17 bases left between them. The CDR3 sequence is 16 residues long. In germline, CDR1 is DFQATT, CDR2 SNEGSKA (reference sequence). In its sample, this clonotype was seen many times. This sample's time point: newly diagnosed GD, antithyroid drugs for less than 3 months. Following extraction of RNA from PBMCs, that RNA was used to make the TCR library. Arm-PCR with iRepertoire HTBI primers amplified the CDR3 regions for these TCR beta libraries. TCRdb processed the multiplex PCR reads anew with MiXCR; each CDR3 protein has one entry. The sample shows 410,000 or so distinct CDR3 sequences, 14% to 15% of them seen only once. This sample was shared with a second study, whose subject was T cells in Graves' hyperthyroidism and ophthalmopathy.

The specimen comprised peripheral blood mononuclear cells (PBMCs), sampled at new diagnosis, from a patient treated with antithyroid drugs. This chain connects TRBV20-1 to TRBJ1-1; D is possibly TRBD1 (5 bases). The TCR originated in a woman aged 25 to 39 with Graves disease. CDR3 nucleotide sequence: TGCAGTGCTAGGGGGCACCTAAGAAGATTGAACACTGAAGCTTTCTTT. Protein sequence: CSARGHLRRLNTEAFF.